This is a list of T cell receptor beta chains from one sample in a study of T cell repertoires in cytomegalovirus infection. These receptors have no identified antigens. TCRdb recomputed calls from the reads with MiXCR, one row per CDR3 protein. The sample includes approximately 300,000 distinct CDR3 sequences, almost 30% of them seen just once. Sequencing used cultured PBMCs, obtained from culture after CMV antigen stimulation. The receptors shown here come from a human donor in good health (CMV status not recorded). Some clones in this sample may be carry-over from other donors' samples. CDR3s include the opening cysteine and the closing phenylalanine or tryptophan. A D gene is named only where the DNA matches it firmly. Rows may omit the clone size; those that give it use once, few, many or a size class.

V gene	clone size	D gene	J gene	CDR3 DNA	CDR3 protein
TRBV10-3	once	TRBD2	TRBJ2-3	TGTGCCATCAGTACCACTAGCGGGGCGAGCACAGATACGCAGTATTTT	CAISTTSGASTDTQYF
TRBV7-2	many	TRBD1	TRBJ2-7	TGTGCCAGCAGTAGCAGGGGGTCAAGCCCCTACGAGCAGTACTTC	CASSSRGSSPYEQYF
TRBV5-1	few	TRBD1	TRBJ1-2	TGCGCCAGCAGCCAAACAGGGGCTACGTATGGCTACACCTTC	CASSQTGATYGYTF
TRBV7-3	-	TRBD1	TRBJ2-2	TGTGCCAGCGCCGCCGGATCGGGACAGTCGAACACCGGGGAGCTGTTTTTT	CASAAGSGQSNTGELFF
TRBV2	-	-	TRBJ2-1	TGTGCCAGCAAACGGGGCAACAATGAGCAGTTCTTC	CASKRGNNEQFF
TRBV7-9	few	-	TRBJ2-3	TGTGCCAGCAGCCGGGGTTCTCCAGATACGCAGTATTTT	CASSRGSPDTQYF
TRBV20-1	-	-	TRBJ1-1	TGCAGTGCTAGAGAGGCACTCTACACTGAAGCTTTCTTT	CSAREALYTEAFF
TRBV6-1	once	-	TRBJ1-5	TGTGCCAGCACACGAGGGAGCGGCAATCAGCCCCAGCATTTT	CASTRGSGNQPQHF
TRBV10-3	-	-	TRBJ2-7	TGTGCCATCAGTGAGTCCCGAGCGGACGCCCTCGAGCAGTACTTC	CAISESRADALEQYF
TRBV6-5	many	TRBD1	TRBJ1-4	TGTGCCAGCAGTTACTACGGGACAGGGAATGAAAAACTGTTTTTT	CASSYYGTGNEKLFF
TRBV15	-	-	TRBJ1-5	TGTGCCACCAGCCGAGGACAAATCAATCAGCCCCAGCATTTT	CATSRGQINQPQHF
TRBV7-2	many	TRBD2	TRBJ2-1	TGTGCCAGCGGCTTCGGGAGGGGTTACAATGAGCAGTTCTTC	CASGFGRGYNEQFF
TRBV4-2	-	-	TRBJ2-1	TGTGCCAGCAGCCAAAGGCCAGCCCCAGGCAATGAGCAGTTCTTC	CASSQRPAPGNEQFF
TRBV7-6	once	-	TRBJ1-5	TGTGCCAGCAGCTTAGCCGGGGCTGCGGATCAGCCCCAGCATTTT	CASSLAGAADQPQHF
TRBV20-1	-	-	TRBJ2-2	TGCAGTGCTAGAGATACCTCCCAGGGATTAGGCACCGGGGAGCTGTTTTTT	CSARDTSQGLGTGELFF
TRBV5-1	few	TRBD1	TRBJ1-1	TGCGCCAGCCAGACAGGGGGCTTGAACACTGAAGCTTTCTTT	CASQTGGLNTEAFF
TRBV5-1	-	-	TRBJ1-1	TGCGCCAGCAGCTTGGTTGTCGGCCTGAACACTGAAGCTTTCTTT	CASSLVVGLNTEAFF
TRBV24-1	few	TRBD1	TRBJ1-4	TGTGCCACCTCACCGGGACAGGGGACCGAAAAACTGTTTTTT	CATSPGQGTEKLFF
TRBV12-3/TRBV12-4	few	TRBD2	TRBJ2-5	TGTGCCAGCAGTCCCGGGGGGGCTAAAGAGACCCAGTACTTC	CASSPGGAKETQYF
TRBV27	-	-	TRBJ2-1	TGTGCCAGCAGTTTCGGGAGCGGGCGGTCCTACAATGAGCAGTTCTTC	CASSFGSGRSYNEQFF
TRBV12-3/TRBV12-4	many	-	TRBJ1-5	TGTGCCAGCAGTTCAGAGAGGGGTACGCCCCAGCATTTT	CASSSERGTPQHF
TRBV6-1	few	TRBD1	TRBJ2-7	TGTGCCAGCAGCTTCGGGACAGGGAGAGGCTACGAGCAGTACTTC	CASSFGTGRGYEQYF
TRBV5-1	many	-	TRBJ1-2	TGCGCCAGCAGCTTGGGACAGGCGCTTAACTATGGCTACACCTTC	CASSLGQALNYGYTF
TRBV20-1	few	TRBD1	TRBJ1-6	TGCAGTGCTAGAGATGCGGACAGGGTGGGGTCACCCCTCCACTTT	CSARDADRVGSPLHF
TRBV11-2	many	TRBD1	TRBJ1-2	TGTGCCAGCAGCTTAAAGGGACAGAGCTATGGCTACACCTTC	CASSLKGQSYGYTF
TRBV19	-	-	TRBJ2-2	TGTGCCAGTAGTAGAGGGGACGCGAACACCGGGGAGCTGTTTTTT	CASSRGDANTGELFF
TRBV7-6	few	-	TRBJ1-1	TGTGCCAGCAGCCCGAGTCCCTACACTGAAGCTTTCTTT	CASSPSPYTEAFF
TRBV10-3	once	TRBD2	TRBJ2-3	TGTGCCATCAGCACCCAGCGGGGGGGAACAGATACGCAGTATTTT	CAISTQRGGTDTQYF
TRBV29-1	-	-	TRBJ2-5	TGCAGCGTTGAAGGTTCTCCGGGAAGAGAGACCCAGTACTTC	CSVEGSPGRETQYF
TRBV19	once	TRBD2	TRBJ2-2	TGTGCCAGTAGTTTCGGGGCTAGCGGGGACCTGGCGAACACCGGGGAGCTGTTTTTT	CASSFGASGDLANTGELFF
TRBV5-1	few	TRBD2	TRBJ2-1	TGCGCCAGCAGCTTTATATTCGGCAGCGGGGGGGACGATGAGCAGTTCTTC	CASSFIFGSGGDDEQFF
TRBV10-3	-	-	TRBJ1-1	TGTGCCATCAGTGAGTCGACACGGCGTGAAGCTTTCTTT	CAISESTRREAFF
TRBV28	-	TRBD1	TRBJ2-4	TGTGCCAGCAGGGGGGCAGGGGGTATAAACATTCAGTACTTC	CASRGAGGINIQYF